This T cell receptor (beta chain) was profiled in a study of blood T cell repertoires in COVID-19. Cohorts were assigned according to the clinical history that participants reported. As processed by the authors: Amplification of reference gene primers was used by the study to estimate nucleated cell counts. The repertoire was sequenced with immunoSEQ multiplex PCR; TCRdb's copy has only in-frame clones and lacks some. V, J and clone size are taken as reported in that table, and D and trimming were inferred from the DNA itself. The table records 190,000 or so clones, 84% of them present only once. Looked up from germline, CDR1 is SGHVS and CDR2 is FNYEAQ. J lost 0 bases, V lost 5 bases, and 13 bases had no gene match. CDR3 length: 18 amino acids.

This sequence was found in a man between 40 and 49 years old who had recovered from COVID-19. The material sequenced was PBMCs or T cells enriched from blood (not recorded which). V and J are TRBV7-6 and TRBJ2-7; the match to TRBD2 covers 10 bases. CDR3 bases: TGTGCCAGCAGCCTCCGACTGAGGGCTAGCGGGGGCTCCTACGAGCAGTACTTC. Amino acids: CASSLRLRASGGSYEQYF. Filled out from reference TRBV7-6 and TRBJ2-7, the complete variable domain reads GAGVSQSPRYKVTKRGQDVALRCDPISGHVSLYWYRQALGQGPEFLTYFNYEAQQDKSGLPNDRFSAERPEGSISTLTIQRTEQRDSAMYRCASSLRLRASGGSYEQYFGPGTRLTVT.